The 4 T cell receptor beta chains in this list originate from one sample, sequenced in a study of T cell responses to AZD1222 COVID-19 vaccine. Here immunoSEQ multiplex PCR was the method, and the copy in TCRdb shows in-frame clones only, minus some. The sample lists 55,000 to 75,000 clones; 70% to 80% were seen once. Sequencing was performed on peripheral blood, taken on day 0 of MenACWY control vaccination. These receptors all stem from an adult in good health.

The chain uses TRBV7-2 and TRBJ1-2, with a tentative D call TRBD1 (6 bases). Per the germline V gene, CDR1 is SGHTA and CDR2 is FQGNSA. V lost 1 base, J lost 3 bases, and 12 bases lay in between. The CDR3 covers 15 residues. CDR3 sequence reads: CASSLGGARDYGYTF. The CDR3, as DNA: TGTGCCAGCAGCTTAGGGGGGGCGAGGGACTATGGCTACACCTTC.

The chain combines TRBV5-1 with TRBJ2-1; 8 positions match TRBD1. Germline trimming cut 0 bases from V and 5 bases from J; bases unmatched to any gene: 10. In germline, CDR1 is SGHRS, CDR2 YFSETQ. This CDR3 region has 17 residues. DNA for the CDR3: TGCGCCAGCAGCTTGGTATCGTCAGGGGGCTTCCACAATGAGCAGTTCTTC. Translating it yields CASSLVSSGGFHNEQFF.

The chain links TRBV30 to TRBJ2-2; 8 bases line up with TRBD1. This CDR3 spans 15 amino acids. The V gene end was trimmed by 3 bases and the J gene end by 5 bases; junction bases not matched to a gene: 8. The germline V gene encodes CDR1 GTSNPN and CDR2 SVGIG (reference sequence). The CDR3 spells CAWSYRGQGTGELFF. The CDR3 nucleotides are TGTGCCTGGAGCTATCGCGGACAGGGAACCGGGGAGCTGTTTTTT.

The rearrangement uses TRBV11-2 and TRBJ2-2; 13 bases map to TRBD2. V lost 6 bases, J lost 5 bases, and 12 bases stayed unmatched. In germline, CDR1 is SGHAT, CDR2 FQNNGV. This CDR3 has 18 amino acids. CDR3 loop: CASRITSGRAGRTGELFF. The CDR3 coding sequence is TGTGCCAGCAGGATCACTAGCGGGAGGGCCGGGAGGACCGGGGAGCTGTTTTTT.